The following is a T cell receptor (beta chain) sequence with its context. The sample originates from a study of patients and donors after allogeneic stem cell transplantation. TCRdb re-analysed the RT-PCR reads in MiXCR, keeping a single row per CDR3 protein. Here the sample spans some 92,000 distinct CDR3 sequences, roughly 52% being singletons. Per the germline V gene, CDR1 is SGHVS and CDR2 is FNYEAQ. V lost 6 bases to trimming and J lost 4 bases; unmatched junction nucleotides: 11. This CDR3 has 15 amino acids. This TCR was sampled from a human donor who was either an allogeneic HSCT recipient or a stem cell or donor lymphocyte infusion donor (not recorded which). It is not recorded whose cells these are; they may come from a transplant donor. Sequencing was performed on blood, either unsorted or a sorted T cell fraction (not recorded which). The V and J genes are TRBV7-6 and TRBJ1-1, with 7 bases identical to TRBD1. The chain's CDR3 is CASSYYGTASTEAFF. The CDR3 nucleotides are TGTGCCAGCAGTTATTATGGGACAGCCTCCACTGAAGCTTTCTTT.